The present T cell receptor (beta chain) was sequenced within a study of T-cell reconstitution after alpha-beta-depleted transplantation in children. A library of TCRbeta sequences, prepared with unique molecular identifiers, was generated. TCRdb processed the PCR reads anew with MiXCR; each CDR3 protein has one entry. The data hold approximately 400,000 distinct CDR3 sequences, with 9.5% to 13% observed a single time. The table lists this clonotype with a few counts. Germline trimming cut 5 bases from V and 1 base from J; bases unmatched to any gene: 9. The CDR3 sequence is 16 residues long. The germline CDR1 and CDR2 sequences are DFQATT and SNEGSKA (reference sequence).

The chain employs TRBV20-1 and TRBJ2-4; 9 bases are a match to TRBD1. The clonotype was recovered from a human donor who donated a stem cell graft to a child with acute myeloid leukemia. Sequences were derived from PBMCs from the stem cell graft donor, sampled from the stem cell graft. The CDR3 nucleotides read TGCAGTGCTCCGGGACAGGGACGAGTGGCCAAAAACATTCAGTACTTC. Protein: CSAPGQGRVAKNIQYF.